The T cell receptor (beta chain) under discussion was sequenced for a study of T cell repertoires in cytomegalovirus infection (dated by TCRdb to about 2019). Concerning the study at large: Donor HLA type was relevant to the analysis, because carriage of CMV infection together with the matching HLA type was indicated by public TCR beta signatures.

The CDR3 runs 19 residues from the cysteine to the phenylalanine. CDR3 DNA is the only sequence kept; it has 57 bases, read in frame from the first base. The germline V gene gives CDR1 as MDHEN and CDR2 as SYDVKM. V is pruned by 2 bases and J by 4 bases, leaving 15 bases of the junction without a gene match. The listed sequencing device is Illumina HiSeq 1500. TCRdb passed the public sequencing reads through fastp at Q25 and MiXCR, retaining productive beta sequences. Each record represents a unique CDR3 protein, reported with the most common genes and DNA among its rows. The sample has 600,000 to 800,000 distinct CDR3 sequences on record, more than 20% of them singletons. Clones ranked in the top ten supply less than 10% of the sample. This clonotype was detected only a few times. No antigen is known for it. Within one base of it there is no much larger clone, and no base qualities were kept. Paper-wide results and their limitations: In the ex vivo response, HLA-C-restricted CMV-specific TCR beta clonotypes were dominant, and in two of eight donors the single most frequent clonotype came from this HLA-C-restricted group. Cumulative frequency of public TCR beta family members discriminated carriers of CMV infection plus the relevant HLA type in this cohort and an independent roughly 330-donor cohort.

The receptor's source is a human donor in good health (CMV status not recorded). Some clones in this sample may be carry-over from other donors' samples. Material: CD8+ T cells from PBMCs. The rearrangement joined TRBV28 to TRBJ2-2; 8 nucleotides in the junction match TRBD2. Here the CDR3 is given as CASSLLGGARRPGTGELFF. The DNA sequence is TGTGCCAGCAGTTTACTCGGGGGGGCGCGCCGCCCCGGCACCGGGGAGCTGTTTTTT.